The sequence of this T cell receptor beta chain was determined in a study of chemoradiotherapy in HPV16-positive cancers. Study information: Two HPV16-positive patients' cells yielded candidate HPV-specific clones and common motifs.

Notes on this clone: The antigen is not known.

The repertoire was sequenced with immunoSEQ multiplex PCR; TCRdb's copy has only in-frame clones and lacks some. Here the sample spans 2,000 to 2,500 clones, around 80% being singletons. Repertoires were sampled repeatedly during chemoradiotherapy. Study-level points and caveats: During treatment, candidate HPV-specific clones and E7-related motifs expanded in tumor. HPV-specific T cells were functionally defined from only two HPV16-positive patients.

Between the trimmed V and J ends, which lost 0 bases and 3 bases, there was a span of 7 bases. This CDR3 is 14 amino acids long. Germline CDR1 SGDLS, CDR2 YYNGEE. The sequencing used tumor tissue, collected from a patient who underwent chemoradiotherapy. The chain carries TRBV9 and TRBJ1-3; D is ambiguous. The receptor was derived from a human donor with HPV-associated anogenital cancer. As DNA, the CDR3 is TGTGCCAGCAGCGTAGCCCTATTTGGAAACACCATATATTTT. This translates into CASSVALFGNTIYF.